The 21 T cell receptor beta chains below were found in one sample sequenced in a study of T-cell memory formation after mild COVID-19. A single record per CDR3 protein comes from TCRdb applying MiXCR to the 5' RACE reads. The data show 65,000 to 95,000 distinct CDR3 sequences, roughly 13% seen once. The sequenced sample was PBMCs or a T cell subset sorted from them (not recorded which). These receptors originate from a man between 18 and 29 years old who had mild COVID-19 (a few samples of this study predate the infection). Cell type and time point are not known.

This clonotype was detected many times. The V and J genes are TRBV5-5 and TRBJ2-7, with TRBD1 matching over 8 bases. The CDR3 totals 13 residues. V gave up 2 bases and J gave up 5 bases; unmatched junction bases: 3. Germline V gene lookup returns CDR1 SGHKS and CDR2 YYEKEE (reference sequence). CDR3 amino acids: CASSFWTGNEQYF. The CDR3 region has the DNA TGTGCCAGCAGCTTCTGGACAGGGAACGAGCAGTACTTC.

CDR3 in amino acids: CASSTRGPQPQHF. CDR3 nucleotides: TGTGCCAGCAGCACCAGGGGACCTCAGCCCCAGCATTTT. The gene calls are TRBV2 and TRBJ1-5, with a tentative D call TRBD1 (6 bases). The length of the CDR3 is 13 residues. V lost 6 bases and J 6 bases, leaving 12 bases between the germline ends. Germline V CDR1 and CDR2: SNHLY, FYNNEI.

This clonotype was seen only a few times. V and J are TRBV15 and TRBJ2-1; D is undetermined. Trimming took 0 bases from V and 9 from J, leaving 3 bases between them. The CDR3 extends over 11 amino acids. CDR1 is LNHNV and CDR2 is YYDKDF in the germline V gene (reference sequence). The CDR3 sequence: CATSRDFEQFF. CDR3 sequence (DNA): TGTGCCACCAGCAGAGATTTTGAGCAGTTCTTC.

The V gene is TRBV6-2 or TRBV6-3, the J gene TRBJ2-7, with TRBD2 as a possible D gene (6 bases). V was clipped by 8 bases and J by 2 bases, with 10 bases between them. This CDR3 comprises 12 residues. Germline V gene data show CDR1 as MNHEY and CDR2 as SVGEGT. The CDR3 loop is CASGGGPYEQYV. Written as DNA, the CDR3 is TGTGCCAGCGGGGGAGGACCCTACGAGCAGTACGTC.

This chain joins TRBV2 and TRBJ1-5, with TRBD1 as a possible D gene (5 bases). V was cut by 2 bases and J by 9 bases, with 14 bases left in between. Germline V gene data show CDR1 as SNHLY and CDR2 as FYNNEI. The CDR3 has 14 amino acids. CDR3: CASSERQYMRPQHF. CDR3 nucleotide sequence: TGTGCCAGCAGTGAACGACAGTATATGCGGCCCCAGCATTTT.

This clonotype was counted a few times. This rearrangement joins TRBV5-1 to TRBJ1-6; D may be TRBD1 (5 bases). The CDR3 has 13 amino acids. Trimming shortened V by 5 bases and J by 8 bases, and 11 bases separated the two germline ends. The germline V gene encodes CDR1 SGHRS and CDR2 YFSETQ. CDR3 sequence reads: CASSGEGDSPLHF. CDR3 in DNA: TGCGCCAGCAGTGGGGAAGGGGATTCACCCCTCCACTTT.

The chain combines TRBV7-8 with TRBJ2-3; D uncertain. The V gene's germline CDR1 is SGHVS and CDR2 FQNEAQ. There are 15 residues in the CDR3. Trimming left V 4 bases short and J 2 bases short, with 13 bases between. The CDR3 sequence: CASSSPMGSTDTQYF. DNA for the CDR3: TGTGCCAGCAGCTCCCCAATGGGTTCCACAGATACGCAGTATTTT.

J is TRBJ2-5 and V is TRBV18; no definite D call. The CDR3 covers 14 residues. Germline CDR1 KGHSH, CDR2 LQKENI. Trimming took 3 bases from V and 2 from J, leaving 10 bases between them. Written as DNA, the CDR3 is TGTGCCAGCTCACCCTGGGGTTTACAAGAGACCCAGTACTTC. This sequence encodes CASSPWGLQETQYF.

The chain recombines TRBV27 with TRBJ2-7, with D possibly being TRBD2 (6 bases). V was pared by 3 bases and J by 6 bases, with 12 bases between. The CDR3 is made up of 13 amino acids. Germline lookup yields CDR1 MNHEY and CDR2 SMNVEV (reference sequence). CDR3 amino acids: CASSFGGSGEQYF. The CDR3 region has the DNA TGTGCCAGCAGTTTCGGAGGGTCTGGCGAGCAGTACTTC.

This clonotype was seen a handful of times. The chain is built from TRBV19 and TRBJ1-5; D might be TRBD1 (5 bases). CDR3 length: 16 amino acids. Per germline, CDR1 LNHDA and CDR2 SQIVND (reference sequence). V lost 5 bases and J 8 bases, leaving 22 bases between the germline ends. The CDR3 DNA reads as TGTGCCAGTAGTTCAATCGAGGGGCAGGGCCCGGAGCCCCAGCATTTT. Amino acids: CASSSIEGQGPEPQHF.

The chain is built from TRBV7-2 and TRBJ2-2; possibly TRBD2 for D (6 bases). The V and J ends lost 4 bases and 6 bases respectively, with 21 bases between them. CDR1 is SGHTA and CDR2 is FQGNSA in the germline V gene. This CDR3 is built from 17 residues. The CDR3 DNA reads as TGTGCCAGCAGCTCGACCCTCGGTGCGGGAAGCGCCGGGGAGCTGTTTTTT. Protein: CASSSTLGAGSAGELFF.

J is TRBJ1-2 and V is TRBV29-1; 9 bases agree with TRBD1. The trim removed 7 bases at V and 2 bases at J, leaving 17 bases unmatched. Germline V gene lookup returns CDR1 SQVTM and CDR2 ANQGSEA. This CDR3 contains 17 residues. The CDR3 protein is CSAGKIQTGGENYGYTF. In nucleotides, the CDR3 is TGCAGCGCCGGTAAGATCCAAACAGGGGGCGAGAACTATGGCTACACCTTC.

This clonotype came up a few times. The gene calls are TRBV7-9 and TRBJ2-7; 9 bases are a match to TRBD2. In germline, CDR1 is SEHNR, CDR2 FQNEAQ (reference sequence). This CDR3 spans 15 amino acids. The J segment lost 4 bases and the V segment lost 4 bases, leaving 8 bases of the junction unmatched. In nucleotides, the CDR3 is TGTGCCAGCAGCTCAAGACTAGCGGCGTCTTACGAGCAGTACTTC. Its protein is CASSSRLAASYEQYF.

This CDR3 is CASSPAVGVNEKLFF. The CDR3 DNA follows: TGCGCCAGCTCTCCCGCCGTTGGAGTAAATGAAAAACTGTTTTTT. V and J are TRBV4-1 and TRBJ1-4; D is ambiguous. Trimming pared 8 bases from V and 5 bases from J, leaving 18 bases between. Germline CDR1 MGHRA, CDR2 YSYEKL. The CDR3 loop spans 15 amino acids.

In this sample, this clonotype turned up a few times. The chain joins TRBV7-3 to TRBJ1-1; no clear D. Germline CDR1 reads SGHTA; CDR2 reads FQGTGA. CDR3 size: 16 residues. Trimming removed 2 bases at V and 0 bases at J, with 13 bases between. CDR3 DNA sequence: TGTGCCAGCAGCTTATATGGTGGCAGGCTGAACACTGAAGCTTTCTTT. Its translation is CASSLYGGRLNTEAFF.

This clonotype showed up just a few times. The chain is built from TRBV29-1 and TRBJ2-1; no definite D call. Germline V gene lookup returns CDR1 SQVTM and CDR2 ANQGSEA. The V and J ends lost 4 bases and 1 base respectively, with 8 bases between them. CDR3 length: 13 amino acids. CDR3 DNA sequence: TGCAGCGTTGTGCGAGGTTCCTACAATGAGCAGTTCTTC. Amino acid sequence: CSVVRGSYNEQFF.

The rearrangement uses TRBV7-2 and TRBJ2-5; tentative D call: TRBD1 (6 bases). The CDR3 has 14 amino acids. V lost 1 base and J 1 base, leaving 7 bases between the germline ends. CDR1 and CDR2 from the germline V gene are SGHTA and FQGNSA. The chain's CDR3 is CASSLGQAQETQYF. CDR3 DNA: TGTGCCAGCAGCTTAGGACAGGCCCAAGAGACCCAGTACTTC.

V gene TRBV21-1 combines with J gene TRBJ1-5; the table calls TRBD1, which could not be checked here. TRBV21-1 is annotated as a pseudogene. The CDR3 consists of 15 residues. CDR3 sequence (DNA): TGTGCCAGCAGCAAATCCCTGGACAGTAATCAGCCCCAGCATTTT. This translates into CASSKSLDSNQPQHF.

The gene calls are TRBV15 and TRBJ2-4, with D tentatively TRBD1 or TRBD2 (6 bases each). Germline values: CDR1 LNHNV, CDR2 YYDKDF (reference sequence). This CDR3 region has 16 residues. Between the trimmed V and J ends, which lost 5 bases and 3 bases, there was a span of 17 bases. As DNA, the CDR3 is TGTGCCACCAGCGAGCCACGGGGGCTTGTCAAAAACATTCAGTACTTC. This encodes CATSEPRGLVKNIQYF.

Many counts were recorded for this clonotype. The chain combines TRBV4-3 with TRBJ2-1, with TRBD1 matching 11 bases. The CDR3 runs to 17 residues. Germline V gene sequence: CDR1 LGHNA, CDR2 YSLEER. V was pared by 0 bases and J by 7 bases, with 8 bases of the junction left unmatched. This CDR3 is CASSQDLGQGASNEQFF. The CDR3 DNA reads TGCGCCAGCAGCCAAGATCTAGGACAGGGGGCATCAAATGAGCAGTTCTTC.

The rearrangement uses TRBV2 and TRBJ1-2; 7 nucleotides align to TRBD1. The germline V gene has CDR1 SNHLY and CDR2 FYNNEI. Trimming at V came to 6 bases and at J to 0 bases, leaving 4 bases not matched to a gene. The CDR3 has 14 amino acids. CDR3 loop: CASRGQIPNYGYTF. The CDR3 DNA is TGTGCCAGCAGGGGACAGATCCCTAACTATGGCTACACCTTC.